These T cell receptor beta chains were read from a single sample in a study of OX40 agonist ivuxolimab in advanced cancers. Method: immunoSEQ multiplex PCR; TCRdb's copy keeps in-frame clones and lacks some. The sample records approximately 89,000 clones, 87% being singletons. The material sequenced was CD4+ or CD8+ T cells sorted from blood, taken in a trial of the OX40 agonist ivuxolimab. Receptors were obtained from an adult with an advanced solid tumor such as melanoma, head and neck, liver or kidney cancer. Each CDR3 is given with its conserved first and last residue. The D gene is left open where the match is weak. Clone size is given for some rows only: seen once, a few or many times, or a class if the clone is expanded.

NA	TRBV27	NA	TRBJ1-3	CASSTHRVGSGNTIYF	TGTGCCAGCAGTACTCACAGGGTTGGCTCTGGAAACACCATATATTTT
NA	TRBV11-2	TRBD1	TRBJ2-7	CASISLQGAPNEQYF	TGTGCCAGCATCTCTCTACAGGGGGCACCTAACGAGCAGTACTTC
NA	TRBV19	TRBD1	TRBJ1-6	CASTGDRRNSPLHF	TGTGCCAGTACGGGGGACAGGCGAAATTCACCCCTCCACTTT
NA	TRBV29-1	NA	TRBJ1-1	CSVGKGSGTEAFF	TGCAGCGTTGGGAAGGGGAGTGGTACTGAAGCTTTCTTT
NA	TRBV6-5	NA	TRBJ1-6	CATKLWTDANSPLHF	TGTGCCACCAAACTCTGGACAGACGCAAATTCACCCCTCCACTTT
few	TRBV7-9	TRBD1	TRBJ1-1	CASSLGQTQNTEAFF	TGTGCCAGCAGCTTGGGACAGACCCAGAACACTGAAGCTTTCTTT
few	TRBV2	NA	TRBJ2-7	CASSRGPYEQYF	TGTGCCAGCAGTCGCGGACCATACGAGCAGTACTTC
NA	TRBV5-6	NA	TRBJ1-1	CASSQLGGNSEAFF	TGTGCCAGCAGCCAACTGGGGGGGAACAGTGAAGCTTTCTTT
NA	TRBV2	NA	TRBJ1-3	CASSVWQSGNTIYF	TGTGCCAGCAGTGTCTGGCAGTCTGGAAACACCATATATTTT
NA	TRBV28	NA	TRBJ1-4	CASSLTVTNEKLFF	TGTGCCAGCAGTTTGACAGTGACTAATGAAAAACTGTTTTTT
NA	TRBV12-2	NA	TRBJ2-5	CASRLGQVWETQYF	TGTGCAAGTCGCTTGGGACAGGTTTGGGAGACCCAGTACTTC
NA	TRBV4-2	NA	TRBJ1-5	CASSQEAGRILQPQHF	TGTGCCAGCAGCCAAGAGGCGGGCAGGATACTTCAGCCCCAGCATTTT
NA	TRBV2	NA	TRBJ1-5	CASDLRGGGRNQPQHF	TGTGCCAGCGACCTGAGAGGGGGTGGTCGCAATCAGCCCCAGCATTTT
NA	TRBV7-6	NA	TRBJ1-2	CASSLASGTSGYTF	TGTGCCAGCAGCTTAGCGTCTGGGACGAGTGGCTACACCTTC
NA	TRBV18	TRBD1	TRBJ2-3	CASSPQETGVTDTQYF	TGTGCCAGCTCACCACAGGAGACAGGGGTTACCGATACGCAGTATTTT
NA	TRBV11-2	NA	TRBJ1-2	CASSLDGLSYTF	TGTGCCAGCAGCTTAGATGGTTTGAGCTACACCTTC
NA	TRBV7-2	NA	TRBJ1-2	CASSPDSPRGGYTF	TGTGCCAGCAGCCCGGACAGTCCTCGGGGTGGCTACACCTTC
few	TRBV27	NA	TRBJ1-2	CARPESRGYTF	TGTGCCCGCCCGGAATCTCGGGGCTACACCTTC
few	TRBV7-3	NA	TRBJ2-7	CASRPGQTSYEQYF	TGTGCCAGCAGGCCGGGACAAACAAGCTACGAGCAGTACTTC
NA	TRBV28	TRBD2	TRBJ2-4	CASSSRGGGDIQYF	TGTGCCAGCAGCTCGCGGGGGGGCGGAGACATTCAGTACTTC
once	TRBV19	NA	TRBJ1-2	CASTGGASSYGYTF	TGTGCCAGTACGGGTGGGGCGTCGAGCTATGGCTACACCTTC
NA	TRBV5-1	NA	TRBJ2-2	CASSRDGGNTGELFF	TGCGCCAGCAGCCGTGATGGCGGAAACACCGGGGAGCTGTTTTTT
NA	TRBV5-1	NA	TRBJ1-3	CASSLSPGTGIGDTIYF	TGCGCCAGCAGCTTGTCGCCTGGAACAGGGATCGGGGACACCATATATTTT
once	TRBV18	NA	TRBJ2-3	CASSPSLQITDTQYF	TGTGCCAGCTCACCAAGCCTACAAATCACAGATACGCAGTATTTT
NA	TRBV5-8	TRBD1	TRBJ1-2	CASSLTQGGYGYTF	TGTGCCAGCAGCTTGACACAGGGGGGCTATGGCTACACCTTC
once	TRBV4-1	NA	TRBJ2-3	CASSQAPGTDTQYF	TGCGCCAGCAGCCAAGCTCCGGGGACAGATACGCAGTATTTT
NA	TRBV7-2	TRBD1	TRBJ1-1	CASSLGTGAIPLEAFF	TGTGCCAGCAGCTTAGGGACAGGGGCCATACCCCTTGAAGCTTTCTTT
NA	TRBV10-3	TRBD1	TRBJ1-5	CATTDDRGDNQPQHF	TGTGCCACTACGGACGACAGGGGGGACAATCAGCCCCAGCATTTT
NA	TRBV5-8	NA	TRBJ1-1	CASSLGGGRNTEAFF	TGTGCCAGCAGCTTAGGCGGGGGTCGGAACACTGAAGCTTTCTTT
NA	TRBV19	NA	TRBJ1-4	CASSTRQATNEKLFF	TGTGCCAGTAGCACCCGACAGGCAACTAATGAAAAACTGTTTTTT
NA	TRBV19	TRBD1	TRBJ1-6	CATWDRSYNSPLHF	TGTGCCACATGGGACAGATCCTATAATTCACCCCTCCACTTT
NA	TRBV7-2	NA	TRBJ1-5	CASSPLNREGNQPQHF	TGTGCCAGCAGCCCCCTCAACAGGGAGGGTAATCAGCCCCAGCATTTT
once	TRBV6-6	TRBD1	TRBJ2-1	CASKGQREQFF	TGTGCCAGCAAGGGACAGCGAGAGCAGTTCTTC
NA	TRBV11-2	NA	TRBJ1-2	CASSLDGGYEGYTF	TGTGCCAGCAGCTTAGATGGGGGCTACGAAGGCTACACCTTC
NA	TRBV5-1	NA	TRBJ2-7	CASSLEQVAYEQYF	TGCGCCAGCAGCTTGGAGCAGGTGGCCTACGAGCAGTACTTC
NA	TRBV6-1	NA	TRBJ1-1	CASIGTEAFF	TGTGCCAGCATTGGGACTGAAGCTTTCTTT
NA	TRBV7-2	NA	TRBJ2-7	CASSLNLGYEQYF	TGTGCCAGCAGCTTAAACTTAGGATACGAGCAGTACTTC
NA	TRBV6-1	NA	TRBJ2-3	CASSEAGGTQYF	TGTGCCAGCAGTGAAGCCGGGGGTACGCAGTATTTT
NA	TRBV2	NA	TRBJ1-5	CASSVGANPNQPQHF	TGTGCCAGCAGTGTCGGGGCCAACCCCAATCAGCCCCAGCATTTT
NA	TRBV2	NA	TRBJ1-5	CASGRTYSNQPQHF	TGTGCCAGCGGACGGACATATAGCAATCAGCCCCAGCATTTT
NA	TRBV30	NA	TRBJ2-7	CAWQFGGGYEQYF	TGTGCCTGGCAGTTTGGGGGCGGCTACGAGCAGTACTTC
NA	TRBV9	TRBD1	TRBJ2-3	CASSVGTGASTDTQYF	TGTGCCAGCAGCGTAGGGACAGGGGCTAGCACAGATACGCAGTATTTT
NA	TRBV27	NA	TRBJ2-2	CASSLLAAAGTGELFF	TGTGCCAGCAGTTTACTTGCGGCGGCGGGGACCGGGGAGCTGTTTTTT
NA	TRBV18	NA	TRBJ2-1	CASSPRETAYNEQFF	TGTGCCAGCTCACCACGAGAGACAGCCTACAATGAGCAGTTCTTC
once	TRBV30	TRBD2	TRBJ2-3	CAWSVSASGVGADTQYF	TGTGCCTGGAGTGTTTCGGCTAGCGGGGTGGGAGCAGATACGCAGTATTTT
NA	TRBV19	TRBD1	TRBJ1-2	CASSTGGIYGYTF	TGTGCCAGTTCGACAGGGGGCATCTATGGCTACACCTTC
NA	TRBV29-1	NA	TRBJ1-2	CSVEDTGGGYTF	TGCAGCGTTGAAGATACGGGGGGCGGCTACACCTTC
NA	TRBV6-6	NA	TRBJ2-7	CASSYPESGFYEQYF	TGTGCCAGCAGTTACCCCGAATCGGGGTTCTACGAGCAGTACTTC
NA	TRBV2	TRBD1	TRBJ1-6	CASSAGGTPLHF	TGTGCCAGCAGTGCAGGGGGAACACCCCTCCACTTT
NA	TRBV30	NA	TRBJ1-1	CAWSAQTHTEAFF	TGTGCCTGGAGTGCACAAACACACACTGAAGCTTTCTTT
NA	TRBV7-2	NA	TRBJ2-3	CASSLATDRTDTQYF	TGTGCCAGCAGCTTAGCGACTGATCGCACAGATACGCAGTATTTT
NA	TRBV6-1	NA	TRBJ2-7	CASSEAIDRGYEQYF	TGTGCCAGCAGTGAAGCAATCGACAGAGGCTACGAGCAGTACTTC